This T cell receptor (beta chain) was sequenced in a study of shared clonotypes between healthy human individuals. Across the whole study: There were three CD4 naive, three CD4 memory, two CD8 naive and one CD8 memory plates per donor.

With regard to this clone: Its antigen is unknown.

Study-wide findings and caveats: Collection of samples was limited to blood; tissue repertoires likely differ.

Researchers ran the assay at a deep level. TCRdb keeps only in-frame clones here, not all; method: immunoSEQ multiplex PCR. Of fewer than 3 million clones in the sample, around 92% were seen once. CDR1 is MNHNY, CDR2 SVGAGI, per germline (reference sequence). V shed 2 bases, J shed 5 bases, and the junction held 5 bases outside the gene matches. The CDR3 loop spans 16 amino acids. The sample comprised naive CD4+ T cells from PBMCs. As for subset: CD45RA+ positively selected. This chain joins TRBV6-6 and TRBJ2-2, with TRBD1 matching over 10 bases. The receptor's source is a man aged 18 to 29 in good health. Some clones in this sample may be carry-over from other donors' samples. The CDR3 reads CASSYDRGLGTGELFF. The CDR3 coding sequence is TGTGCCAGCAGTTACGACAGGGGGCTGGGAACCGGGGAGCTGTTTTTT.